These 13 T cell receptor beta chains were sequenced from one sample in a study of cytomegalovirus exposure and HLA in healthy donors. PCR used 60 Vbeta primers and 13 Jbeta primers. Repertoires were generated with immunoSEQ multiplex PCR, while TCRdb's copy carries only in-frame clones and drops some. Among about 120,000 clones, 65% to 80% were seen once, and the ten largest hold less than 3.5%. Source material: PBMCs. Receptors were obtained from a woman aged 40 to 55 in good health and CMV-seropositive.

The chain links TRBV7-2 to TRBJ2-2; D possibly corresponds to TRBD1 (5 bases). Germline V gene sequence: CDR1 SGHTA, CDR2 FQGNSA. Trimming took off 5 bases at V and 4 bases at J, with 14 bases between the two ends. The CDR3 length is 15 residues. The CDR3 DNA reads as TGTGCCAGCAGCCTTTCGTGGGGCAGCACCGGGGAGCTGTTTTTT. Its translation: CASSLSWGSTGELFF.

This clone was counted a single time. This chain links TRBV4-3 with TRBJ2-2; maybe TRBD2 (5 bases). The CDR3 spans 18 residues. In germline, CDR1 is LGHNA, CDR2 YSLEER. The V gene lost 0 bases and the J gene lost 2 bases, with 16 bases spanning the gap. CDR3 in amino acids: CASSQDHPGAANTGELFF. CDR3 bases: TGCGCCAGCAGCCAAGATCATCCAGGAGCGGCCAACACCGGGGAGCTGTTTTTT.

The chain uses TRBV7-9 and TRBJ2-1; tentative D call: TRBD1 (6 bases). The CDR3 consists of 15 residues. V shed 4 bases and J shed 4 bases, with 14 bases lying between them. Germline V gene data show CDR1 as SEHNR and CDR2 as FQNEAQ (reference sequence). The CDR3 loop is CASSSPRDIYNEQFF. DNA for the CDR3: TGTGCCAGCAGCTCGCCCCGGGACATTTACAATGAGCAGTTCTTC.

CDR3 DNA: TGTGCCAGCAGCGGGGACAGGGGCGGCGGCTACACCTTC. This translates into CASSGDRGGGYTF. The gene calls are TRBV7-9 and TRBJ1-2; 10 bases fit TRBD1. This CDR3 comprises 13 residues. V trimming: 5 bases; J trimming: 8 bases; junction bases outside the gene matches: 5. The germline V gene has CDR1 SEHNR and CDR2 FQNEAQ (reference sequence).

This chain links TRBV19 with TRBJ1-5; no definite D call. Germline V gives CDR1 LNHDA, CDR2 SQIVND (reference sequence). The CDR3 loop spans 14 amino acids. The ends were cut back, 10 bases at V and 3 bases at J, with 16 bases in the middle. The CDR3: CATDPDTVNQPQHF. CDR3 sequence (DNA): TGTGCCACCGACCCCGACACCGTCAATCAGCCCCAGCATTTT.

As regards this clone: The identical CDR3 is also encoded by other nucleotide sequences in the sample. The chain recombines TRBV7-2 with TRBJ2-4; no firm D call. Germline CDR1 and CDR2: SGHTA and FQGNSA. The CDR3 consists of 12 residues. Trimming took 3 bases from V and 6 from J, leaving 6 bases between them. CDR3 region: CASSFPGNIQYF. The CDR3 DNA follows: TGTGCCAGCAGCTTCCCAGGAAACATTCAGTACTTC.

The chain uses TRBV30 and TRBJ2-7; 9 nucleotides line up with TRBD1. The CDR3 extends over 14 amino acids. The ends lost 1 base at V and 4 bases at J; junction bases unmatched: 5. In germline, CDR1 is GTSNPN, CDR2 SVGIG (reference sequence). CDR3 sequence: CAWSGGQGRYEQYF. The CDR3 coding sequence is TGTGCCTGGAGTGGTGGACAGGGGAGGTACGAGCAGTACTTC. The entire variable domain, with the rest obtained from reference TRBV30 and TRBJ2-7, is as follows: SQTIHQWPATLVQPVGSPLSLECTVEGTSNPNLYWYRQAAGRGLQLLFYSVGIGQISSEVPQNLSASRPQDRQFILSSKKLLLSDSGFYLCAWSGGQGRYEQYFGPGTRLTVT.

Here the CDR3 reads CASSPQGQGAWNEQFF. Written as DNA, the CDR3 is TGTGCCAGCAGCCCCCAGGGGCAGGGGGCGTGGAATGAGCAGTTCTTC. The J gene is TRBJ2-1, the V gene TRBV9; 8 bases match TRBD1. Germline lookup yields CDR1 SGDLS and CDR2 YYNGEE. V trimming: 4 bases; J trimming: 7 bases; junction bases outside the gene matches: 13. The CDR3 runs 16 residues.

A few counts support this clone. The J gene is TRBJ2-1, the V gene TRBV27, with TRBD1 matching 7 bases. CDR1 MNHEY and CDR2 SMNVEV come from the germline V gene (reference sequence). The CDR3 runs 15 residues. J was trimmed by 9 bases and V by 4 bases; bases with no gene match: 12. The CDR3 DNA follows: TGTGCCAGCAGTTCCCTCTTTGACAGGGTTACTGAGCAGTTCTTC. It codes for CASSSLFDRVTEQFF.

Here the CDR3 DNA reads TGTGCCAGCAGCGTTGGAGGTACGGTGGACACCATATATTTT. Its translation is CASSVGGTVDTIYF. The chain has TRBV9 and TRBJ1-3; D gene uncertain. The germline gives CDR1 SGDLS, CDR2 YYNGEE. The CDR3 length is 14 residues. Trimming shortened V by 2 bases and J by 8 bases, and 14 bases separated the two germline ends.

The chain joins TRBV2 to TRBJ1-1; 10 positions agree with TRBD1. Germline V gene sequence: CDR1 SNHLY, CDR2 FYNNEI. The CDR3 covers 16 residues. The junction had 15 bases not matched to a gene; V was cut back by 8 bases and J by 6 bases. The CDR3 DNA reads as TGTGCCAGCGACCGGGACAGGGGCCGCAGCAGCCCTGAAGCTTTCTTT. This codes for CASDRDRGRSSPEAFF.

The chain uses TRBV4-3 and TRBJ2-2, with a tentative D call TRBD1 (6 bases). Germline CDR1 and CDR2: LGHNA and YSLEER. V was pared by 5 bases and J by 0 bases, with 13 bases between. The CDR3 is 16 residues long. CDR3 sequence: CASSERTATNTGELFF. As DNA, the CDR3 is TGCGCCAGCAGCGAAAGGACAGCCACGAACACCGGGGAGCTGTTTTTT.

The rearrangement links TRBV7-8 to TRBJ1-4, with TRBD1 as a possible D gene (6 bases). This CDR3 has 16 amino acids. Germline CDR1 is SGHVS and CDR2 is FQNEAQ. The V and J ends lost 7 bases and 0 bases respectively, with 15 bases between them. CDR3 loop: CASNTYRVATNEKLFF. CDR3 nucleotides: TGTGCCAGCAATACCTACAGGGTTGCAACTAATGAAAAACTGTTTTTT.